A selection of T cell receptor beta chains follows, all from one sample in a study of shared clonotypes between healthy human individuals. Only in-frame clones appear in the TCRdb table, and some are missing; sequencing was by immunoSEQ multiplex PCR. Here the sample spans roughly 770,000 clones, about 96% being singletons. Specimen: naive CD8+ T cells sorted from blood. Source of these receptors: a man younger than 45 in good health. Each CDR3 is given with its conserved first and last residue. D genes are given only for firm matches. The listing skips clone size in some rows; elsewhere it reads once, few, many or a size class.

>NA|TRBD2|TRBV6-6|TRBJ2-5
TGTGCCAGCAGTAAGACTAGCGGGATACCAGAGACCCAGTACTTC
CASSKTSGIPETQYF
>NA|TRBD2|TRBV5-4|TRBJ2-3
TGTGCCAGCAGCTTGGCCCTCGCTAGCGGGAAGATCTCGGCAGATACGCAGTATTTT
CASSLALASGKISADTQYF
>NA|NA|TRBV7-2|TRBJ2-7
TGTGCCAGCACCCTTAGTGCGTGGGGGAACAACTACGAGCAGTACTTC
CASTLSAWGNNYEQYF
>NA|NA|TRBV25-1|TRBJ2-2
TGTGCCAGCAGTGTTCAAGGTGGGACCGGGGAGCTGTTTTTT
CASSVQGGTGELFF
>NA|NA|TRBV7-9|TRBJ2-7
TGTGCCAGCAGCGTACGGAGCTACGAGCAGTACTTC
CASSVRSYEQYF
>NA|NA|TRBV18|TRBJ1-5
TGTGCCAGCTCACTATCGAGGACCTTTAGCAATCAGCCCCAGCATTTT
CASSLSRTFSNQPQHF
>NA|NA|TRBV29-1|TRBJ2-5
TGCAGCGCTGGCCGCTTGGGGTTACAAGAGACCCAGTACTTC
CSAGRLGLQETQYF
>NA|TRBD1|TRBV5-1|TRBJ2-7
TGCGCCAGCAGCGGGACAGGAGAGAGCTCCTACGAGCAGTACTTC
CASSGTGESSYEQYF
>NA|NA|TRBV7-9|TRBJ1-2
TGTGCCAGCTGGAGTGGACGCGGCTACACCTTC
CASWSGRGYTF
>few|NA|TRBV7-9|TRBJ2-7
TGTGCCAGCAGCTTATATCAGGAAGAGCAGTACTTC
CASSLYQEEQYF